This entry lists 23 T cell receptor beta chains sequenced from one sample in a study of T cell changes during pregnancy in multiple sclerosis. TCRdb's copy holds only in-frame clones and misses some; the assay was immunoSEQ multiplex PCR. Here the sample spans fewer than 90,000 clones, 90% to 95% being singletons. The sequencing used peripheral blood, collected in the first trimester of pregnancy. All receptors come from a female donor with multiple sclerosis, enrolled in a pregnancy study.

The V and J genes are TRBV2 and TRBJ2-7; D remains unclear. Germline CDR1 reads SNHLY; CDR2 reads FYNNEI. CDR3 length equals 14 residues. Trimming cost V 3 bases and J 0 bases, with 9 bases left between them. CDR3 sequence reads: CASSDPESSYEQYF. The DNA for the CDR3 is TGTGCCAGCAGTGACCCTGAGAGCTCCTACGAGCAGTACTTC.

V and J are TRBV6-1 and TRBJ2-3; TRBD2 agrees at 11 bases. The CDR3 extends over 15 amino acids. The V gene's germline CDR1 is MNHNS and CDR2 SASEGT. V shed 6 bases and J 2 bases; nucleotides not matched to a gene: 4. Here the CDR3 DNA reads TGTGCCAGCAGACTAGCGGGGGCCCCCACAGATACGCAGTATTTT. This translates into CASRLAGAPTDTQYF.

The CDR3 nucleotides are TGTGCCAGCAGCTTAGATCTGCGGCGAACCACAGATACGCAGTATTTT. This translates into CASSLDLRRTTDTQYF. J is TRBJ2-3 and V is TRBV7-9, with D unresolved. The CDR3 covers 16 residues. V dropped 1 base and J dropped 2 bases, with 13 bases sitting between them. CDR1 and CDR2 from the germline V gene are SEHNR and FQNEAQ (reference sequence).

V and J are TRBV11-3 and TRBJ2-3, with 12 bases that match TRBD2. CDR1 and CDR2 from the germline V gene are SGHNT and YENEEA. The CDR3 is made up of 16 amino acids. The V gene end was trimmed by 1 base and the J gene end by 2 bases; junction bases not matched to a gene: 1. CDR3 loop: CASSLGTSGDTDTQYF. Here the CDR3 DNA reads TGTGCCAGCAGCTTAGGGACTAGCGGGGACACAGATACGCAGTATTTT.

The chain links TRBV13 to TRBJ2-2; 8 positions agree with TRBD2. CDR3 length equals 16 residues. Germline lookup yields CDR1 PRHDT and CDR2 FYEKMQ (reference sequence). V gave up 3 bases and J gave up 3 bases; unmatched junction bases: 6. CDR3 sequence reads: CASSLISGGDTGELFF. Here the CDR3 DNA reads TGTGCCAGCAGCTTGATTTCGGGGGGGGACACCGGGGAGCTGTTTTTT.

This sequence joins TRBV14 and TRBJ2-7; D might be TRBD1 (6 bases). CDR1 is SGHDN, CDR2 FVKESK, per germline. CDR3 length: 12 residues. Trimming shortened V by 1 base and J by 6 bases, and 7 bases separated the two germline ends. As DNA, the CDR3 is TGTGCCAGCAGCCAAGGGGGGCGCGAGCAGTACTTC. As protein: CASSQGGREQYF.

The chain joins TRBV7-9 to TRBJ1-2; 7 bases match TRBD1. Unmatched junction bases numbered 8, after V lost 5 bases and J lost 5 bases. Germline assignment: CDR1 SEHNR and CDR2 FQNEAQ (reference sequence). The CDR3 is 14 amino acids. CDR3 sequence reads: CASSVSDRRYGYTF. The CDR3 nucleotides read TGTGCCAGCAGCGTTTCGGACAGGAGGTATGGCTACACCTTC.

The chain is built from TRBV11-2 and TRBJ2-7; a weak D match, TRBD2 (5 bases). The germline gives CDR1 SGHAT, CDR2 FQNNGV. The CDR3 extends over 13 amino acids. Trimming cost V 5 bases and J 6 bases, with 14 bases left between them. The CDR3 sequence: CASSPPLVPEQYF. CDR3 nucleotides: TGTGCCAGCAGCCCCCCACTAGTCCCCGAGCAGTACTTC.

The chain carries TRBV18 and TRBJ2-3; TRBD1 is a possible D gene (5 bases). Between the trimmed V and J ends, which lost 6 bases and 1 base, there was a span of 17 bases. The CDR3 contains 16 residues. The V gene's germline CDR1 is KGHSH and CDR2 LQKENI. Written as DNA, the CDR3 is TGTGCCAGCTCGCTCAAGGTAGGGGATGGCACAGATACGCAGTATTTT. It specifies CASSLKVGDGTDTQYF.

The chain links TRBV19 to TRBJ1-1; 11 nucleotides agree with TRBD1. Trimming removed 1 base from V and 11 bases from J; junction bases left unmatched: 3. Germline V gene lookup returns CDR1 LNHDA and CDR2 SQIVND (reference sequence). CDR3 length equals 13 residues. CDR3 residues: CASSIGTGGSAFF. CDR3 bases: TGTGCCAGTAGTATAGGGACAGGGGGCTCGGCTTTCTTT.

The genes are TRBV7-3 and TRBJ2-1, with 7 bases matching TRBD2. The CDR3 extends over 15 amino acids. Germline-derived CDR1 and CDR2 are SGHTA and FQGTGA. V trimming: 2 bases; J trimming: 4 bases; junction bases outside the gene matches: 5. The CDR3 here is CASSLSPSGYNEQFF. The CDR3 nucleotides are TGTGCCAGCAGCTTATCCCCTAGCGGTTACAATGAGCAGTTCTTC.

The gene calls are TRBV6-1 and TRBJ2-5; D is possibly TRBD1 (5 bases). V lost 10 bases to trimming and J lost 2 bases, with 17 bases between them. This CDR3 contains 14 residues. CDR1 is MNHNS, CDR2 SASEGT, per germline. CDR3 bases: TGTGCCATAAGTATGGACACCTCTCAAGAGACCCAGTACTTC. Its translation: CAISMDTSQETQYF.

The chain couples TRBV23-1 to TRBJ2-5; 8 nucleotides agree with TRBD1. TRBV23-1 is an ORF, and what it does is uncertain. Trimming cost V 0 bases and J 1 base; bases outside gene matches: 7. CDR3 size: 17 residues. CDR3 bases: TGCGCCAGCAGTCAATCGAGAGATACAGGGGGCCAAGAGACCCAGTACTTC. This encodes CASSQSRDTGGQETQYF.

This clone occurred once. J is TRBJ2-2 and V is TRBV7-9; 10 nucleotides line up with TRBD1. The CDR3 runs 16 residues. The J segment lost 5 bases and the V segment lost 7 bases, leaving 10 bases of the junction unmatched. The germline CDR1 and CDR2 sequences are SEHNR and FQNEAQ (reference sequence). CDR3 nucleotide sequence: TGTGCCAGCACCCTCTCGGGGACAGGGGAAACCGGGGAGCTGTTTTTT. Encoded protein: CASTLSGTGETGELFF.

The CDR3 DNA reads TGTGCCAGCAGCCTTGGCTCGGACAGTGAAGCTTTCTTT. Amino acid sequence: CASSLGSDSEAFF. The chain recombines TRBV7-2 with TRBJ1-1; D perhaps matches TRBD1 (6 bases). The CDR3 extends over 13 amino acids. Germline CDR1 SGHTA, CDR2 FQGNSA. The V end lost 5 bases, the J end lost 7 bases, and 14 bases lay between the germline ends.

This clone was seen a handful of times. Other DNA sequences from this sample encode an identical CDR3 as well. The CDR3 sequence: CASSLGTGDQPQHF. CDR3 bases: TGTGCCAGCAGCTTAGGGACAGGGGATCAGCCCCAGCATTTT. V usage is TRBV7-9 and J usage is TRBJ1-5; TRBD1 matches at 9 bases. Germline CDR1 reads SEHNR; CDR2 reads FQNEAQ (reference sequence). V trimming: 1 base; J trimming: 5 bases; junction bases outside the gene matches: 0. The CDR3 is 14 residues long.

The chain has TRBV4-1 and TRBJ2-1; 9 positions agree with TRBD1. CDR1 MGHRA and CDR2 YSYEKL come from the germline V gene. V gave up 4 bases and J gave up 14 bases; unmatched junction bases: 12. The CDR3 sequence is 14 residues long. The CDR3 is CASSPDPPGQGEFF. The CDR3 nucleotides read TGCGCCAGCAGCCCCGACCCGCCGGGACAGGGAGAGTTCTTC.

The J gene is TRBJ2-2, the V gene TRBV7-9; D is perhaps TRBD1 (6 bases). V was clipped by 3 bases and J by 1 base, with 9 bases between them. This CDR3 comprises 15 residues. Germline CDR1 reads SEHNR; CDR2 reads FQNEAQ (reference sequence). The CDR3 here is CASSFGGQNTGELFF. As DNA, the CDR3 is TGTGCCAGCAGCTTTGGGGGACAGAACACCGGGGAGCTGTTTTTT.

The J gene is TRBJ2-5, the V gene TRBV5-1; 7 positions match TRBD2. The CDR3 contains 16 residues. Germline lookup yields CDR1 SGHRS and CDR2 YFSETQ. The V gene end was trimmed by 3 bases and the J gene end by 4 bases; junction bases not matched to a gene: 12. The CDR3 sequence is CASSSPAAGEGETQYF. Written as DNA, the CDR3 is TGCGCCAGCAGCTCCCCGGCTGCGGGGGAGGGAGAGACCCAGTACTTC.

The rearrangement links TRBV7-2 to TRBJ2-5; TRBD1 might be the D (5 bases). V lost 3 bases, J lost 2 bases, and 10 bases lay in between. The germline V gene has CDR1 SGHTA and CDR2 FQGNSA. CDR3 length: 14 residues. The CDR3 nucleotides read TGTGCCAGCAGCTTGAGTCAGGGTCAAGAGACCCAGTACTTC. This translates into CASSLSQGQETQYF.

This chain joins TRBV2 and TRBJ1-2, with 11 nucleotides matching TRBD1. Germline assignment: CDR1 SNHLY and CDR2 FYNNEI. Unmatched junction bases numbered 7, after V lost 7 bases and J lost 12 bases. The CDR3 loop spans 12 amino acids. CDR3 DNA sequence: TGTGCCAGCACCCCCCGGGACAGGGGGAACACCTTC. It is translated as CASTPRDRGNTF.

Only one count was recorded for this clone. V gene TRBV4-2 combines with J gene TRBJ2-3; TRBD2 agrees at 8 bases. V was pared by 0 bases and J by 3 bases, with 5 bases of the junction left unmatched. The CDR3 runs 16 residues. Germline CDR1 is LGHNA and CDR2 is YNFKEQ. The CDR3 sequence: CASSQDSTGGTDTQYF. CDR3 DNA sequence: TGTGCCAGCAGCCAAGATTCTACGGGAGGGACAGATACGCAGTATTTT.

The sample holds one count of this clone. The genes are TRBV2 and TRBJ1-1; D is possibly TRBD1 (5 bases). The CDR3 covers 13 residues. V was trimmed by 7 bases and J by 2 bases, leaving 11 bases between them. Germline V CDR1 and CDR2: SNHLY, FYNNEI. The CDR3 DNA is TGTGCCAGCACCAGACAGCTAAACACTGAAGCTTTCTTT. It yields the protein CASTRQLNTEAFF. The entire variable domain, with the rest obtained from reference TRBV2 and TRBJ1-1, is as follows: EPEVTQTPSHQVTQMGQEVILRCVPISNHLYFYWYRQILGQKVEFLVSFYNNEISEKSEIFDDQFSVERPDGSNFTLKIRSTKLEDSAMYFCASTRQLNTEAFFGQGTRLTVV.